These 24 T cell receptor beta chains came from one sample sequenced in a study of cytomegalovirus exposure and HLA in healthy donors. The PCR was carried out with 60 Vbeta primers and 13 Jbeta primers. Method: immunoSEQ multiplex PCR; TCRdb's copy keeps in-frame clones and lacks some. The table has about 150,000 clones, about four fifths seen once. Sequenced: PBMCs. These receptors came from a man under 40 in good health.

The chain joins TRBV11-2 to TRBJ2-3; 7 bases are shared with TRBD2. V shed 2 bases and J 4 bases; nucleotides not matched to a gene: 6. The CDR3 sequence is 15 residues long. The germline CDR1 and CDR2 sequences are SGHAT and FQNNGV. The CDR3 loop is CASSLLRERADTQYF. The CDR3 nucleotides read TGTGCCAGCAGCTTACTGCGGGAGAGGGCAGATACGCAGTATTTT.

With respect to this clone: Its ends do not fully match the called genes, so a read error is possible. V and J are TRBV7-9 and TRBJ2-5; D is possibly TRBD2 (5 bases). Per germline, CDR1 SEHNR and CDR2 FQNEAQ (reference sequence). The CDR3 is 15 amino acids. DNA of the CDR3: TGTTCCAGCAGCTTAGGGCTGAGGGAGCATGAGACCCAGTACTTC. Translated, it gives CSSSLGLREHETQYF.

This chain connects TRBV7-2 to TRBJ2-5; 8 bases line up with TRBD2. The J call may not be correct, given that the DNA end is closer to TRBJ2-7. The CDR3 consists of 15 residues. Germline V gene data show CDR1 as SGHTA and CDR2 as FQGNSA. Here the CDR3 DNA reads TGTGCCAGCAGCTGGAGAGCGGGGGATTCCTACGAGCAGTACTTC. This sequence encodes CASSWRAGDSYEQYF.

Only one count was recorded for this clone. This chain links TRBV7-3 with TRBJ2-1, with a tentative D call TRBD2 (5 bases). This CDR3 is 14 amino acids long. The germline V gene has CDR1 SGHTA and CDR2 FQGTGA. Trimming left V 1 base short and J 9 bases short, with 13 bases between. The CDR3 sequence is CASSLSPYAGEQFF. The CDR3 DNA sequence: TGTGCCAGCAGCTTAAGCCCGTATGCGGGTGAGCAGTTCTTC.

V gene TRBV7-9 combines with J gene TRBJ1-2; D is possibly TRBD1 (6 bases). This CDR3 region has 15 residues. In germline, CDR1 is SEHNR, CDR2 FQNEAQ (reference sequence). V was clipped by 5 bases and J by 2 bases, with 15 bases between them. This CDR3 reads CASSARGQINYGYTF. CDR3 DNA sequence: TGTGCCAGCAGCGCCCGTGGACAGATAAACTATGGCTACACCTTC.

This chain's CDR3 is CASGGVQVYGYTF. CDR3 coding DNA: TGTGCCAGCGGGGGGGTTCAAGTCTATGGCTACACCTTC. The chain uses TRBV2 and TRBJ1-2; a weak D match, TRBD1 (5 bases). V was shortened by 8 bases and J by 4 bases, with 14 bases between the two germline ends. The CDR3 is 13 amino acids. The V gene's germline CDR1 is SNHLY and CDR2 FYNNEI.

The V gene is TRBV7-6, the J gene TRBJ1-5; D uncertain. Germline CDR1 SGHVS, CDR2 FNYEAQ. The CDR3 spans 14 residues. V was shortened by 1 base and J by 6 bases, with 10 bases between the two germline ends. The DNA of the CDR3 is TGTGCCAGCAGCTTAGATCCCGGGATTCAGCCCCAGCATTTT. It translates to CASSLDPGIQPQHF. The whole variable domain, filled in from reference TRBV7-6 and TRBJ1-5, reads GAGVSQSPRYKVTKRGQDVALRCDPISGHVSLYWYRQALGQGPEFLTYFNYEAQQDKSGLPNDRFSAERPEGSISTLTIQRTEQRDSAMYRCASSLDPGIQPQHFGDGTRLSIL.

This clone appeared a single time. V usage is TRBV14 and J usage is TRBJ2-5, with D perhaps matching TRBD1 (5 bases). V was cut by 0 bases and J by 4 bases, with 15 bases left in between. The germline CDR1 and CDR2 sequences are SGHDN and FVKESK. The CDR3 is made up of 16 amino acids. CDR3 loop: CASSQDSTWGPETQYF. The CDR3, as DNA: TGTGCCAGCAGCCAAGATTCAACCTGGGGCCCAGAGACCCAGTACTTC.

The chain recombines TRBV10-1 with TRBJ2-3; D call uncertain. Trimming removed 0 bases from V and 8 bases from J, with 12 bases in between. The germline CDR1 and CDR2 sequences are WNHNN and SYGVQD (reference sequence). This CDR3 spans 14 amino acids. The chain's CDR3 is CASSESGRPGTQYF. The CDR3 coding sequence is TGCGCCAGCAGTGAGTCGGGTCGTCCGGGTACGCAGTATTTT.

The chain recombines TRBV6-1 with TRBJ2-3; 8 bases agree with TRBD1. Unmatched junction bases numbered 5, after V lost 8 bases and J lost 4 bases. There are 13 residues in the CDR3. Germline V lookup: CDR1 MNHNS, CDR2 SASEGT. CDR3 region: CASGPGGADTQYF. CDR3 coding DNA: TGTGCCAGCGGGCCAGGGGGCGCAGATACGCAGTATTTT.

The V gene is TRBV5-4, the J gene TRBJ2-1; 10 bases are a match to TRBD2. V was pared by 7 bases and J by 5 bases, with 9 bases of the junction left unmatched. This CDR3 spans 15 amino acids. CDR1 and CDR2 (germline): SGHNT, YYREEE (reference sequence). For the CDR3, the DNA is TGTGCCAGCTCCTCCCCACTAGCGGGGAACAATGAGCAGTTCTTC. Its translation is CASSSPLAGNNEQFF.

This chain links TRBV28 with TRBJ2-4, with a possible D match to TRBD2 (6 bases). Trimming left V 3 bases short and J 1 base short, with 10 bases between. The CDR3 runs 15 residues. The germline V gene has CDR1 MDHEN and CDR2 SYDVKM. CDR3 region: CASSFGGSAKNIQYF. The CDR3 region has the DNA TGTGCCAGCAGTTTTGGGGGGTCGGCCAAAAACATTCAGTACTTC.

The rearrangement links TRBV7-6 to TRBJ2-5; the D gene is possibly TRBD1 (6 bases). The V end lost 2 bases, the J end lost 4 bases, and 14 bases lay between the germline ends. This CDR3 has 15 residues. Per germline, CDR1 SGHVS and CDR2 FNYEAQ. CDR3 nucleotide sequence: TGTGCCAGCAGCTTACGGGTAACAGGGCCAGAGACCCAGTACTTC. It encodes CASSLRVTGPETQYF.

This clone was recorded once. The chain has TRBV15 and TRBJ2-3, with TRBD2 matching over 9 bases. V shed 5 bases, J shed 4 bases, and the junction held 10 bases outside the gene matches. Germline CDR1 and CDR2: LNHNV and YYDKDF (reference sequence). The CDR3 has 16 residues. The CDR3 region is CATSYLFAGGADTQYF. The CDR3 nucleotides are TGTGCCACCAGCTACCTATTCGCGGGGGGGGCAGATACGCAGTATTTT.

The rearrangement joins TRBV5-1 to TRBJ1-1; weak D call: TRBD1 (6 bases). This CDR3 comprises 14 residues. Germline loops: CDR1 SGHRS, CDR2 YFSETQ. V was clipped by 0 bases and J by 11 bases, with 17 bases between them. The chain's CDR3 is CASSLGARGGDAFF. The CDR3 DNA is TGCGCCAGCAGCTTGGGCGCCAGGGGCGGAGATGCTTTCTTT.

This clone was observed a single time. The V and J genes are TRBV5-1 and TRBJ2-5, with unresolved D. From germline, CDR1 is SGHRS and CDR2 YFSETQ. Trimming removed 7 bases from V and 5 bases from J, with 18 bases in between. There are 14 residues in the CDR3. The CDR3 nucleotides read TGCGCCAGCCGCCCCCCTACGGGTGGGGAGACCCAGTACTTC. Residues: CASRPPTGGETQYF.

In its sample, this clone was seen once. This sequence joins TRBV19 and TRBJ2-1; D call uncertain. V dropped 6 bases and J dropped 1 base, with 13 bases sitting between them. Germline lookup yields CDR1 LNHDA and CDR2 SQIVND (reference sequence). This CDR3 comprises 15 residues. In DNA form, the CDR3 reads TGTGCCAGTAGCGCAAAATTCACATCCTACAATGAGCAGTTCTTC. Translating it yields CASSAKFTSYNEQFF.

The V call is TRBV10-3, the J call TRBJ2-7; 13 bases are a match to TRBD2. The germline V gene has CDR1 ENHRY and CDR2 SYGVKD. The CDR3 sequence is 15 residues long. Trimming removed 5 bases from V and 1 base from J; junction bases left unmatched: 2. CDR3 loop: CAISQGLAGSYEQYF. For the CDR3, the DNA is TGTGCCATCAGTCAGGGACTAGCGGGGTCCTACGAGCAGTACTTC.

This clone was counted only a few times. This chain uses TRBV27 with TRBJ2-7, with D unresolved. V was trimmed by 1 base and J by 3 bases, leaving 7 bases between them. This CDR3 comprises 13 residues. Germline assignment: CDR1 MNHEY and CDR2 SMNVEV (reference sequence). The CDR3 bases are TGTGCCAGCAGTTTATTCCCCCACTACGAGCAGTACTTC. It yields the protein CASSLFPHYEQYF.

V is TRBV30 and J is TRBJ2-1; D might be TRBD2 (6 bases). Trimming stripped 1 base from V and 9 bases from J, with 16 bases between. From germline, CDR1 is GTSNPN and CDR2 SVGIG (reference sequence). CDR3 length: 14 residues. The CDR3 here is CAWSAGLPAGEQFF. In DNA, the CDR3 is TGTGCCTGGAGTGCGGGACTCCCGGCGGGTGAGCAGTTCTTC.

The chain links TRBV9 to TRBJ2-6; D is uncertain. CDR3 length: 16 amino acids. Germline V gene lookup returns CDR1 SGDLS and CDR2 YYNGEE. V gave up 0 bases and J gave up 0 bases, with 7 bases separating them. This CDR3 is CASSVAKSSGANVLTF. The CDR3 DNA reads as TGTGCCAGCAGCGTAGCTAAGAGCTCTGGGGCCAACGTCCTGACTTTC.

As DNA, the CDR3 is TGTGCCAGCTCACCACCGTTTGCTATGGAGACCCAGTACTTC. Protein product: CASSPPFAMETQYF. The J gene is TRBJ2-5, the V gene TRBV18; D remains unclear. Trimming removed 0 bases at V and 5 bases at J, with 10 bases between. This CDR3 spans 14 amino acids. The germline gives CDR1 KGHSH, CDR2 LQKENI.

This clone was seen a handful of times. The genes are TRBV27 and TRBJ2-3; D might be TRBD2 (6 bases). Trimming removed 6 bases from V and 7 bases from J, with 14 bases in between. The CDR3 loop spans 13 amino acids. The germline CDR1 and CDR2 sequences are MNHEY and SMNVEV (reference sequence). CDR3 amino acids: CASSPRGLNTQYF. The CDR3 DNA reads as TGTGCCAGCAGCCCGCGGGGACTTAATACGCAGTATTTT.

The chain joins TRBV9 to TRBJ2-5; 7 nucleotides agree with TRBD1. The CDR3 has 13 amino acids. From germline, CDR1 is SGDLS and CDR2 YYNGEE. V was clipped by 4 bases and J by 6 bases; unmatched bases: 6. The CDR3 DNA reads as TGTGCCAGCAGCCTCGGACAGGTTAAGACCCAGTACTTC. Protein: CASSLGQVKTQYF.